This is a list of T cell receptor beta chains from one sample in a study of T cell changes during pregnancy in multiple sclerosis. Profiled with immunoSEQ multiplex PCR; TCRdb holds only in-frame clones, not every one. The sample has about 40,000 clones, roughly 88% seen once. Sequencing used CD4+ T cells from peripheral blood mononuclear cells, obtained before pregnancy. These receptors all come from a female donor with multiple sclerosis, enrolled in a pregnancy study. CDR3s include the opening cysteine and the closing phenylalanine or tryptophan. The D gene is left open where the match is weak. A row's size may be missing; if present it is once, few, many or a size class.

TRBJ2-6 TRBV5-1 NA NA CASSSTTAGANVLTF TGCGCCAGCAGCAGTACGACAGCTGGGGCCAACGTCCTGACTTTC
TRBJ1-5 TRBV4-1 few TRBD1 CASSRQGANQPQHF TGCGCCAGCAGCCGACAGGGGGCAAATCAGCCCCAGCATTTT
TRBJ2-1 TRBV28 NA NA CASSLRGSLYNEQFF TGTGCCAGCAGTCTCAGGGGCAGCCTCTACAATGAGCAGTTCTTC
TRBJ2-2 TRBV9 NA NA CASSPDLRSTGELFF TGTGCCAGCAGCCCCGATCTGAGGTCCACCGGGGAGCTGTTTTTT
TRBJ2-2 TRBV5-6 once TRBD1 CASSYGQGSTGELFF TGTGCCAGCAGTTACGGACAGGGATCCACCGGGGAGCTGTTTTTT
TRBJ2-7 TRBV5-6 NA NA CASSVPRGEQYF TGTGCCAGCAGCGTACCCAGGGGCGAGCAGTACTTC
TRBJ2-7 TRBV9 NA TRBD1 CASSVATGAIYEQYF TGTGCCAGCAGCGTAGCGACAGGGGCCATCTACGAGCAGTACTTC
TRBJ2-1 TRBV28 NA TRBD2 CASSLGRGEQFF TGTGCCAGCAGTTTGGGGCGGGGGGAGCAGTTCTTC
TRBJ1-2 TRBV19 NA NA CASSMRSSGHGYTF TGTGCCAGTAGTATGAGGTCGTCAGGGCATGGCTACACCTTC
TRBJ1-2 TRBV4-2 NA NA CASSQDWAQPNGYTF TGTGCCAGCAGCCAAGATTGGGCACAACCTAATGGCTACACCTTC
TRBJ2-5 TRBV7-2 NA NA CASSPRLVGETQYF TGTGCCAGCAGCCCCAGACTAGTGGGAGAGACCCAGTACTTC
TRBJ2-5 TRBV30 NA TRBD2 CAWSVAGTFQETQYF TGTGCCTGGAGTGTAGCGGGAACCTTCCAAGAGACCCAGTACTTC
TRBJ2-1 TRBV7-8 NA TRBD1 CASSRPRGQAGNEQFF TGTGCCAGCAGCCGCCCCCGGGGACAGGCGGGGAATGAGCAGTTCTTC
TRBJ2-3 TRBV5-4 NA NA CASSFGGPQTADTQYF TGTGCCAGCAGCTTCGGGGGACCCCAAACGGCAGATACGCAGTATTTT
TRBJ2-1 TRBV7-9 NA NA CASSELVYNEQFF TGTGCCAGCAGCGAACTAGTCTACAATGAGCAGTTCTTC
TRBJ2-7 TRBV28 NA TRBD2 CASSLGGGSYEQYF TGTGCCAGCAGTTTAGGGGGGGGCTCCTACGAGCAGTACTTC
TRBJ2-4 TRBV11-2 NA NA CASRIQGLAKNIQYF TGTGCCAGCAGGATTCAGGGACTAGCCAAAAACATTCAGTACTTC
TRBJ2-1 TRBV6-5 NA NA CASTPPSRNEQFF TGTGCCAGCACCCCGCCGAGCCGCAATGAGCAGTTCTTC
TRBJ2-5 TRBV5-1 NA NA CASSLVGQGETQYF TGCGCCAGCAGCTTGGTGGGGCAGGGGGAGACCCAGTACTTC
TRBJ2-3 TRBV10-3 NA TRBD2 CAISQRETTDTQYF TGTGCCATCAGTCAGCGGGAGACCACAGATACGCAGTATTTT
TRBJ1-2 TRBV11-2 few TRBD1 CASRPTGGSGYTF TGTGCCAGCAGGCCTACAGGGGGCTCTGGCTACACCTTC
TRBJ2-3 TRBV5-4 NA TRBD2 CASSWGLAGGGTQYF TGTGCCAGCAGCTGGGGGCTAGCGGGAGGGGGTACGCAGTATTTT
TRBJ2-7 TRBV6-1 NA TRBD1 CASREDRGGLYEQYF TGTGCCAGCAGAGAGGACAGGGGTGGCTTATACGAGCAGTACTTC
TRBJ2-6 TRBV28 NA NA CASRATFRAGANVLTF TGTGCCAGCAGGGCGACGTTCAGGGCGGGGGCCAACGTCCTGACTTTC
TRBJ1-4 TRBV5-5 NA NA CASSPGTPNEKLFF TGTGCCAGCAGCCCCGGGACTCCTAATGAAAAACTGTTTTTT
TRBJ2-3 TRBV4-1 NA TRBD2 CASSPNGRLAGDADTQYF TGCGCCAGCAGCCCCAACGGGAGGCTAGCGGGGGATGCCGATACGCAGTATTTT
TRBJ1-2 TRBV18 NA TRBD1 CASSPGTGTGYGYTF TGTGCCAGCTCACCCGGGACAGGGACGGGCTATGGCTACACCTTC
TRBJ2-3 TRBV5-1 once TRBD2 CASTRGTSGGSTDTQYF TGCGCCAGCACCCGGGGCACTAGCGGGGGGAGCACAGATACGCAGTATTTT
TRBJ2-3 TRBV5-4 NA TRBD1 CASSLGGTGGRPDTQYF TGTGCCAGCAGCTTGGGGGGGACAGGGGGAAGGCCAGATACGCAGTATTTT
TRBJ1-3 TRBV30 NA NA CAWSPHGGNTIYF TGTGCCTGGAGTCCTCATGGCGGAAACACCATATATTTT
TRBJ2-4 TRBV28 NA NA CASSLYQNIQYF TGTGCCAGCAGTTTGTATCAAAACATTCAGTACTTC
TRBJ1-2 TRBV5-5 medium-sized TRBD1 CASTPGTGLGYTF TGTGCCAGCACCCCCGGGACAGGCCTCGGCTACACCTTC
TRBJ1-1 TRBV5-4 NA TRBD1 CASSKGQEMNTEAFF TGTGCCAGCAGCAAGGGACAGGAGATGAACACTGAAGCTTTCTTT
TRBJ2-7 TRBV10-2 NA TRBD2 CASRGTSGSGGRAEQYF TGCGCCAGCAGAGGGACTAGCGGGAGCGGAGGGAGGGCCGAGCAGTACTTC
TRBJ2-1 TRBV30 NA TRBD1 CAWSVGTVSSYNEQFF TGTGCCTGGAGTGTCGGGACAGTGAGCTCCTACAATGAGCAGTTCTTC
TRBJ1-5 TRBV10-3 NA TRBD1 CAISERDRNNQPQHF TGTGCCATCAGTGAACGGGACAGGAACAATCAGCCCCAGCATTTT
TRBJ1-2 TRBV6-5 NA NA CASSYSQGTYGYTF TGTGCCAGCAGTTACTCCCAGGGAACCTATGGCTACACCTTC
TRBJ2-5 TRBV30 NA TRBD2 CAWSSGVGTQYF TGTGCCTGGAGTAGCGGGGTCGGAACCCAGTACTTC
TRBJ2-4 TRBV28 NA NA CASSSDPKNIQYF TGTGCCAGCAGTTCAGATCCCAAAAACATTCAGTACTTC
TRBJ2-1 TRBV6-1 NA TRBD2 CASSEVAGGYNEQFF TGTGCCAGCAGTGAAGTAGCGGGAGGATACAATGAGCAGTTCTTC
TRBJ1-6 TRBV30 NA NA CAAGRKGVGDNSPLHF TGTGCCGCCGGCCGCAAGGGGGTAGGGGATAATTCACCCCTCCACTTT
TRBJ1-4 TRBV10-3 NA NA CAISESQVATNEKLFF TGTGCCATCAGTGAGTCCCAGGTAGCAACTAATGAAAAACTGTTTTTT
TRBJ2-5 TRBV29-1 NA NA CSVGQAEGETQYF TGCAGCGTTGGACAGGCCGAGGGAGAGACCCAGTACTTC
TRBJ2-1 TRBV5-1 NA TRBD2 CASSSSGRAWEQFF TGCGCCAGCAGTAGTAGCGGGAGGGCGTGGGAGCAGTTCTTC
TRBJ2-7 TRBV28 NA TRBD2 CASLSETSGRSNEQYF TGTGCCAGCCTGAGCGAGACTAGCGGGAGGTCAAACGAGCAGTACTTC
TRBJ2-3 TRBV4-3 NA NA CASSQDWASSTDTQYF TGCGCCAGCAGCCAAGATTGGGCGTCTAGCACAGATACGCAGTATTTT
TRBJ1-3 TRBV4-2 NA TRBD1 CASSQEIQGTTGNTIYF TGTGCCAGCAGCCAAGAAATACAGGGGACGACTGGAAACACCATATATTTT
TRBJ2-7 TRBV7-5 NA NA CARSLWRLGTSPSGANF TGTGCCAGAAGCCTATGGAGACTCGGGACTAGCCCCAGTGGGGCTAACTTC
TRBJ1-1 TRBV6-1 NA NA CASRIIQGEAFF TGTGCCAGCAGGATAATTCAGGGGGAAGCTTTCTTT
TRBJ2-5 TRBV28 NA TRBD1 CASSFRGQTDLRETQYF TGTGCCAGCAGTTTTAGGGGACAGACCGACTTGCGAGAGACCCAGTACTTC
TRBJ1-2 TRBV27 NA NA CASRKSGDYGYTF TGTGCCAGCAGGAAATCGGGGGACTATGGCTACACCTTC
TRBJ1-1 TRBV2 few NA CASSLDTEAFF TGTGCCAGCAGTCTCGACACTGAAGCTTTCTTT
TRBJ2-2 TRBV6-5 NA TRBD2 CASSSGLAGLTGELFF TGTGCCAGCAGTTCGGGACTAGCGGGGCTCACCGGGGAGCTGTTTTTT
TRBJ1-1 TRBV5-1 NA NA CASSLVESEAFF TGCGCCAGCAGCTTGGTCGAGTCTGAAGCTTTCTTT
TRBJ1-1 TRBV11-2 NA NA CASSAETDTEAFF TGTGCCAGCAGCGCCGAGACAGACACTGAAGCTTTCTTT
TRBJ2-2 TRBV25-1 NA TRBD1 CASSERDRGYTGELFF TGTGCCAGCAGTGAGCGGGACAGGGGATACACCGGGGAGCTGTTTTTT
TRBJ1-1 TRBV27 NA TRBD1 CASGTVINTEAFF TGTGCCAGCGGGACAGTGATAAACACTGAAGCTTTCTTT
TRBJ2-1 TRBV7-9 NA TRBD2 CASSALRLAGTHNEQFF TGTGCCAGCAGCGCCCTGCGACTAGCGGGGACCCACAATGAGCAGTTCTTC